The rows below give T cell receptor beta chains drawn from one sample of a study of blood T cell repertoires in COVID-19. Some clones are missing from TCRdb's copy, which holds only in-frame ones; the method was immunoSEQ multiplex PCR. The data show around 30,000 clones, 90% seen once. Sequencing input: peripheral blood. The receptors originated from a man aged 60-69 years with active COVID-19. The conserved cysteine and the conserved F or W are not part of the CDR3 here. The order of the fields is CDR3 protein, clone size, V gene. Not all rows give a size; the values are once, few, many and, for expanded clones, a class.

ASRDPGGEKLF	-	TRBV3-1/TRBV3-2
ASSLGLAGGKETQY	-	TRBV7-7
ASSERGNTGELF	-	TRBV9
ASSHWAIPNTEAF	-	TRBV23-1
ASRAGSGEQY	-	TRBV6-6
ASSDGTGVTGELF	-	TRBV5-1
ASSVEAGTNYGYT	-	TRBV9
ASSVTSGGDSEQF	-	TRBV9
ASRQGRGSETQY	-	TRBV18
ASTEGGTGGGKAEAF	-	TRBV28
ASSLGGPRQGLSEKLF	-	TRBV5-4
ASSSRGSGGRYEQY	-	TRBV27
AISELGQGQEKLF	-	TRBV10-3
ATSRDRGKGQGARELF	-	TRBV15
ASSLPLAGGVGELF	-	TRBV27
ASATDRGTLGAF	-	TRBV6-5
ASSSYRGFSSPLH	-	TRBV7-8
AWRGGQGNGYT	-	TRBV30
ASSPGQNGELF	once	TRBV5-1
ATSRGRGGQETQY	-	TRBV7-9
ASSPNLAGEETQY	-	TRBV3-1/TRBV3-2
ASSPSWERGGDNEQF	-	TRBV5-1
ASSQSRQTNTEAF	-	TRBV16
ASSDRFYGYT	-	TRBV2
ASSLHRTSGGNIQY	once	TRBV7-2
ASGRQLNTGELF	-	TRBV2
ASSITPQGPYGYT	-	TRBV19
ATSSRSRTRLNEQF	-	TRBV24-1
ASSPRFGNTEAF	-	TRBV11-3
ATSVSGQGTNTEAF	once	TRBV15
ASQAPGNTIY	-	TRBV19
ASSLRGKNTEAF	few	TRBV5-4
ASSSEPGQFTGELF	-	TRBV5-6
ASSPILDRVMNTEAF	-	TRBV5-1
ASSQLGGSSYEQY	-	TRBV4-1
ASSMGQGAGTEAF	-	TRBV19
ASSRQVGDEQF	-	TRBV3-1/TRBV3-2
ASSGYRQETQY	-	TRBV28
ASSFLRGREKLF	-	TRBV28
ASSESPGTEAF	-	TRBV10-1
ASSGTGTGGTDTQY	-	TRBV11-2
ASSQGTGSWTEAF	once	TRBV4-1
ASGLHLAGGFTDTQY	-	TRBV12-5
ASSFWSGAGELF	-	TRBV5-8
ASRKSLDNSPLH	-	TRBV28
ASSQTKGGALY	-	TRBV3-1/TRBV3-2
ASSFVGLRGVYNEQF	-	TRBV5-1
ASSDPGHLPSFRSGANVLT	-	TRBV6-4
ASSPPLRNTGELF	-	TRBV6-6
ASSSTGTGNTIY	-	TRBV5-6
ASSPGQGSRGYT	-	TRBV5-6
ASSQEYNYGYT	-	TRBV3-1/TRBV3-2
ASSPVRGGNTDTQY	-	TRBV6-2/TRBV6-3